This TCR beta chain was captured by sequencing in a study of blood T cell repertoires in COVID-19. The germline V gene has CDR1 SGHRS and CDR2 YFSETQ. V lost 0 bases to trimming and J lost 1 base; unmatched junction nucleotides: 1. The CDR3 is made up of 15 amino acids. Measured with immunoSEQ multiplex PCR; TCRdb has only the in-frame clones, and not every one. The sample records roughly 380,000 clones, approximately 89% being singletons. Sequenced: PBMCs or T cells enriched from blood (not recorded which). The sequence derives from a man younger than 45 who had recovered from COVID-19. The chain links TRBV5-1 to TRBJ2-5; 9 nucleotides match TRBD1. CDR3 loop: CASSLEGQGQETQYF. The CDR3 nucleotides read TGCGCCAGCAGCTTGGAGGGACAGGGCCAAGAGACCCAGTACTTC.